This T cell receptor (beta chain) is drawn from a study of T-cell reconstitution after alpha-beta-depleted transplantation in children listed by TCRdb under 2016. Concerning the study at large: The study quantitatively tracked T-cell immune reconstitution after TCRalphabeta/CD19-depleted allogeneic hematopoietic cell transplantation in children using TCR repertoire profiling. Beyond this particular receptor, the publication reports: Apparently early alphabetaT-cell count recovery about two months after transplant reportedly relied on only several hundred rapidly expanded clones derived from non-depleted graft cells. Over the following months the frequencies of hyperexpanded clones went down, and after one year T-cell counts and TCRbeta diversity were mostly credited to newly produced T cells. In some patients, high TCRbeta diversity at day 60 was attributed to recipient T cells and intrathymic progenitors that had survived conditioning.

Libraries were built with PCR. Reads for this sample came from an Illumina HiSeq 2500. To normalize quantification of the TCRbeta repertoire, the TCR libraries were built with molecular barcoding that relied on unique molecular identifiers. TCRdb trimmed public reads at Q25 via fastp, called clones via MiXCR and kept in-frame beta chains. Under each unique CDR3 protein, matching rows form one entry showing the most common genes and DNA. In this sample the table shows over 150,000 distinct CDR3 sequences, approximately 6% of which occur a single time. Around 4.1% of the sample lies in the top ten. This specimen's treatment or condition label, per the study, means: allogeneic hematopoietic cell transplantation with graft depleted of TCRalphabeta T cells and CD19 B cells. The transplant recipients were children given TCRalphabeta/CD19-depleted allogeneic hematopoietic cell grafts. Here V drops 5 bases and J drops 1 base, and the junction holds 4 bases not matched to any gene. CDR1 and CDR2, looked up from the germline V gene (reference sequence), are LNHNV and YYDKDF. Its CDR3 holds 15 amino acids, cysteine through phenylalanine. CDR3 DNA is the only sequence kept; it has 45 bases, read in frame from the first base.

This clonotype was observed at least ten times. Its antigen is currently not known. No much larger clonotype is one base removed from it; base qualities were not supplied. The source of this sequence is a girl under three years old with combined immunodeficiency, due to receive a stem cell transplant. Sequencing was performed on PBMCs, taken before TCRalphabeta/CD19-depleted stem cell transplant. The chain is made from TRBV15 and TRBJ2-2; 7 nucleotides in the junction match TRBD1. The CDR3 protein is CATSRGQLNTGELFF. The DNA reads as follows: TGTGCCACCAGCCGGGGACAGTTGAACACCGGGGAGCTGTTTTTT. Beyond the CDR3, the reference TRBV15 and TRBJ2-2 genes provide the residues; the full variable domain reads: DAMVIQNPRYQVTQFGKPVTLSCSQTLNHNVMYWYQQKSSQAPKLLFHYYDKDFNNEADTPDNFQSRRPNTSFCFLDIRSPGLGDTAMYLCATSRGQLNTGELFFGEGSRLTVL.